This note documents a single TCR beta chain sequence. Its target is unknown. Healthy bone marrow donors made up the donors. This sample stems from a study of cytomegalovirus exposure and HLA in healthy donors. Notes on the study in general: The investigators catalogued 150 to 200 TCR beta chains as cytomegalovirus-associated. Reportedly, fewer N-insertions than the approximately 700-donor mean appeared in an Asian-associated ancestry cluster in a later analysis.

PCR employed 60 Vbeta and 13 Jbeta primers. As processed by the authors: The count from a later analysis was some 83 million unique TCR beta chains, approximately 9.9 million of them shared. Sequencing used immunoSEQ multiplex PCR; TCRdb keeps in-frame clones, though not all of them. D and trimming come from the DNA, and the V and J calls and clone size come from that table. The specimen's table records some 72,000 clones. Germline V gene lookup returns CDR1 SGHRS and CDR2 YFSETQ. This CDR3 is 18 amino acids long. With 4 bases clipped from V and 2 bases from J, the junction kept 11 bases outside the gene matches.

This sequence was found in a man aged 40-49 years in good health and CMV-seronegative. The chain is built from TRBV5-1 and TRBJ2-7, with 14 bases matching TRBD2. Sequencing was performed on PBMCs. The CDR3 loop is CASSEGLAGDGGTYEQYF. Written as DNA, the CDR3 is TGCGCCAGCAGCGAGGGACTAGCGGGGGATGGTGGGACCTACGAGCAGTACTTC.